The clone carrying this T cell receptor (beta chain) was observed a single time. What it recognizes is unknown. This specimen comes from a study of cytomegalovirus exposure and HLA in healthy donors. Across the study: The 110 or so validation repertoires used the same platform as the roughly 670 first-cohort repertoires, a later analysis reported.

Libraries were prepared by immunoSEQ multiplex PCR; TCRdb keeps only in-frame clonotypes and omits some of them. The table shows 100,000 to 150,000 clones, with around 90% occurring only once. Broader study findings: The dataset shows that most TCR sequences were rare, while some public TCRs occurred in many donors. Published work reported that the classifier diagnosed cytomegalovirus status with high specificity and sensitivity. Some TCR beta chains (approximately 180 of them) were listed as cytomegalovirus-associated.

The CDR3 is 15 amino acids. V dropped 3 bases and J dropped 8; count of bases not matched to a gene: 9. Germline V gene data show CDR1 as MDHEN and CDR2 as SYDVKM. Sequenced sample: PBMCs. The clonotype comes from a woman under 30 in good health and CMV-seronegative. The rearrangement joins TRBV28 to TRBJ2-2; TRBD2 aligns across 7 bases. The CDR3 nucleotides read TGTGCCAGCAGTTTGATGTGGGAGGGCCTAGGGGAGCTGTTTTTT. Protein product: CASSLMWEGLGELFF.